The T cell receptor beta chain described here comes from a study of T cell clonotyping in hematopoietic cell transplantation. Study results and limitations: Higher Inverse Simpson Index values in graft donor and pretransplant recipient predicted broader posttransplant TCR diversity. Few recipient clonotypes overlapped donors; over 95% were de novo at given depth. Pathologically expanded recipient clonotypes increased progressively from day 30 to day 180 as diversity fell. CD4 and CD8 repertoire contributions could not be separated without sorting.

The assay was immunoSEQ multiplex PCR, and TCRdb's table has in-frame clones only and misses some. The sample carries about 36,000 clones, approximately 88% recorded once. For this clone: What it recognizes is unknown.

This TCR was recovered from a woman aged 40-49 years in good health. Some clones in this sample may be carry-over from other donors' samples. The sample consisted of peripheral blood mononuclear cells.

The CDR3 DNA reads TGTGCCAGCAGCTTGTTTGGGACAGCAGTAAACACCATATATTTT. This translates into CASSLFGTAVNTIYF. The chain is built from TRBV5-4 and TRBJ1-3; 7 bases agree with TRBD1. The V and J ends lost 1 base and 6 bases, in that order; junction bases with no gene match: 7. CDR1 and CDR2 from the germline V gene are SGHNT and YYREEE (reference sequence). This CDR3 has 15 amino acids. The whole variable domain, remainder taken from reference TRBV5-4 and TRBJ1-3, is ETGVTQSPTHLIKTRGQQVTLRCSSQSGHNTVSWYQQALGQGPQFIFQYYREEENGRGNFPPRFSGLQFPNYSSELNVNALELDDSALYLCASSLFGTAVNTIYFGEGSWLTVV.